This T cell receptor beta chain came from a study of blood T cell repertoires in COVID-19. About the research overall: COVID-19 samples, acute and convalescent, were from the United States, Italy and Spain. T cells, B-cell-depleted T cells, or PBMCs provided the cDNA or gDNA that served as material.

The CDR3 runs 16 residues. Germline CDR1 reads LGHDT; CDR2 reads YNNKEL (reference sequence). The junction had 12 bases not matched to a gene; V was cut back by 3 bases and J by 6 bases. Sequenced by immunoSEQ multiplex PCR; TCRdb stores in-frame clones only, minus some. This sample yields about 400,000 clones, of which around 84% are seen a single time; 2.5% to 3.5% belongs to the top ten. Material: peripheral blood. The origin of this receptor is a human donor in a cohort sampled during active COVID-19. V is TRBV3-1 (or the pseudogene TRBV3-2) and J is TRBJ2-3; 7 bases match TRBD2. The CDR3 DNA follows: TGTGCCAGCAGCCAGAAGGCTAGCGGCATTCGGGATACGCAGTATTTT. Its protein product is CASSQKASGIRDTQYF.